These 28 T cell receptor beta chains were sequenced from one sample in a study of spatial heterogeneity in lung cancer. Findings of the study overall: Tracking of tumor mutation counts was seen in expanded intratumoral alpha and beta TCR counts.

As for time point: sample taken at primary tumor resection. From the 5' RACE reads, TCRdb called clonotypes with MiXCR, one entry per CDR3 protein. In the table there are 6,500 to 8,000 distinct CDR3 sequences, less than 3.5% of which are singletons. Which antigens these TCRs recognize remains unknown. Sequencing used lung tumor tissue, obtained at surgery. These receptors all come from a male donor with early-stage non-small cell lung cancer.

By sample fraction, this clonotype is medium-sized. V is TRBV2 and J is TRBJ2-7; TRBD1 matches at 7 bases. The CDR3 is 14 amino acids. The V segment lost 4 bases and the J segment 1 base; nucleotides outside the gene matches: 4. In germline, CDR1 is SNHLY, CDR2 FYNNEI. CDR3 loop: CASSVGTESYEQYF. As DNA, the CDR3 is TGTGCCAGCAGTGTCGGGACAGAGTCCTACGAGCAGTACTTC.

This clonotype was seen at least ten times. The chain has TRBV20-1 and TRBJ2-7, with TRBD1 matching over 9 bases. CDR3 length equals 14 residues. Losses at the gene ends were 5 bases for V and 6 bases for J; bases not matched to a gene: 11. Germline V gene lookup returns CDR1 DFQATT and CDR2 SNEGSKA (reference sequence). The CDR3 protein is CSAPPGQGGGEQYF. CDR3 in DNA: TGCAGTGCTCCACCGGGACAGGGAGGGGGCGAGCAGTACTTC.

This clonotype appeared many times. J is TRBJ2-1 and V is TRBV6-4, with TRBD2 as a possible D gene (5 bases). Trimming removed 5 bases at V and 15 bases at J, with 17 bases between. Germline V gene data show CDR1 as MRHNA and CDR2 as SNTAGT. This CDR3 has 12 amino acids. CDR3 protein: CASSRGSGVRFF. Here the CDR3 DNA reads TGTGCCAGCAGTAGAGGGAGTGGGGTGCGGTTCTTC.

This clonotype was seen ten or more times. This sequence joins TRBV18 and TRBJ2-5; TRBD2 agrees at 7 bases. V lost 4 bases and J lost 0; bases outside the gene matches: 2. Germline V gene data show CDR1 as KGHSH and CDR2 as LQKENI. The CDR3 is made up of 14 amino acids. CDR3 nucleotide sequence: TGTGCCAGCTCACAACGGGGGGACCAAGAGACCCAGTACTTC. Protein: CASSQRGDQETQYF.

This clonotype is categorized as medium-sized. This chain connects TRBV12-3 or TRBV12-4 to TRBJ2-3; D is undetermined. The V gene lost 5 bases and the J gene lost 4 bases, with 7 bases spanning the gap. There are 12 residues in the CDR3. In DNA, the CDR3 is TGTGCCAGCAGTAGGAACCCAGATACGCAGTATTTT. It codes for CASSRNPDTQYF.

By sample share, this clonotype is medium-sized. The J gene is TRBJ2-3, the V gene TRBV14; D remains ambiguous. V lost 2 bases and J 7 bases, leaving 10 bases between the germline ends. CDR3 length: 13 residues. Germline assignment: CDR1 SGHDN and CDR2 FVKESK. CDR3 coding DNA: TGTGCCAGCAGCCAATCGTGGGAACATACGCAGTATTTT. Its translation is CASSQSWEHTQYF.

In this sample, this clonotype is medium-sized. The CDR3 DNA follows: TGCGCCAGCAGCTTGAGAGTAGAGGGACGTGAAGCTTTCTTT. Amino acids: CASSLRVEGREAFF. The V call is TRBV5-1, the J call TRBJ1-1; tentatively, D is TRBD1 (5 bases). The length of the CDR3 is 14 residues. V was clipped by 1 base and J by 7 bases, with 14 bases between them. CDR1 is SGHRS and CDR2 is YFSETQ in the germline V gene. Based on the CDR3 plus reference TRBV5-1 and TRBJ1-1, the full variable domain is KAGVTQTPRYLIKTRGQQVTLSCSPISGHRSVSWYQQTPGQGLQFLFEYFSETQRNKGNFPGRFSGRQFSNSRSEMNVSTLELGDSALYLCASSLRVEGREAFFGQGTRLTVV.

In its sample, this clonotype was seen many times. The chain employs TRBV7-2 and TRBJ2-2; 7 bases agree with TRBD2. The germline V gene has CDR1 SGHTA and CDR2 FQGNSA. V lost 5 bases and J lost 6; bases outside the gene matches: 12. The CDR3 runs 16 residues. The CDR3 nucleotides read TGTGCCAGCAGCCTACGAGGAGGGGCGGGAGCCGGGGAGCTGTTTTTT. Protein product: CASSLRGGAGAGELFF.

In its sample, this clonotype is medium-sized. This chain joins TRBV7-8 and TRBJ2-2; possibly TRBD2 for D (6 bases). V lost 2 bases to trimming and J lost 5 bases, with 6 bases between them. The CDR3 extends over 13 amino acids. Germline CDR1 and CDR2: SGHVS and FQNEAQ. The CDR3 region is CASSLSGTGELFF. In DNA, the CDR3 is TGTGCCAGCAGCTTAAGCGGGACCGGGGAGCTGTTTTTT. Combining the CDR3 with reference TRBV7-8 and TRBJ2-2 gives the whole variable domain GAGVSQSPRYKVAKRGQDVALRCDPISGHVSLFWYQQALGQGPEFLTYFQNEAQLDKSGLPSDRFFAERPEGSVSTLKIQRTQQEDSAVYLCASSLSGTGELFFGEGSRLTVL.

This clonotype has at least ten counts. The V and J genes are TRBV12-3 or TRBV12-4 and TRBJ2-3, with D perhaps matching TRBD1 or TRBD2 (5 bases each). The V gene lost 5 bases and the J gene lost 2 bases, with 17 bases spanning the gap. The CDR3 is made up of 16 amino acids. The CDR3 DNA sequence: TGTGCCAGCAGTGGTTCAGGGACGAGACCCACAGATACGCAGTATTTT. Translation gives CASSGSGTRPTDTQYF.

The chain uses TRBV5-1 and TRBJ1-6; 7 bases are a match to TRBD1. This CDR3 spans 14 amino acids. V shed 5 bases and J 5 bases; nucleotides not matched to a gene: 4. CDR1 is SGHRS and CDR2 is YFSETQ in the germline V gene. The CDR3 sequence: CASRGTADNSPLHF. The CDR3 DNA sequence: TGCGCCAGCAGGGGGACAGCGGATAATTCACCCCTCCACTTT.

Worth noting for this clonotype: Germline is not matched at one junction end, which may reflect a read error. The chain uses TRBV27 and TRBJ1-1; D remains unclear. The germline gives CDR1 MNHEY, CDR2 SMNVEV (reference sequence). CDR3 length equals 13 residues. CDR3 bases: TGTGCCAGCAGTTTACTCAAGAACACTAAAGCTTTCTTT. This encodes CASSLLKNTKAFF.

This clonotype occurred many times. This rearrangement joins TRBV20-1 to TRBJ1-5; 8 bases map to TRBD1. Germline CDR1 DFQATT, CDR2 SNEGSKA (reference sequence). The CDR3 contains 15 residues. The trim removed 4 bases at V and 7 bases at J, leaving 12 bases unmatched. CDR3 DNA sequence: TGCAGTGCTAAACCTAGCACAGGGGGATTACAGCCCCAGCATTTT. Translating gives CSAKPSTGGLQPQHF.

This clonotype ranks as medium-sized. This chain joins TRBV13 and TRBJ2-7; 7 bases fit TRBD2. The V segment lost 4 bases and the J segment 7 bases; nucleotides outside the gene matches: 7. The CDR3 length is 13 residues. From germline, CDR1 is PRHDT and CDR2 FYEKMQ (reference sequence). The CDR3 spells CASSYGPGLEQYF. The CDR3 DNA sequence: TGTGCCAGCAGCTATGGACCGGGACTAGAGCAGTACTTC.

This clonotype was counted many times. The chain has TRBV7-9 and TRBJ2-5; 8 nucleotides align to TRBD1. Trimming cost V 5 bases and J 4 bases; bases outside gene matches: 3. CDR1 is SEHNR, CDR2 FQNEAQ, per germline (reference sequence). The CDR3 is 13 residues long. In nucleotides, the CDR3 is TGTGCCAGCAGCCCAGGGGGCAGAGAGACCCAGTACTTC. This gives the protein CASSPGGRETQYF.

There are a few counts of this clonotype. V usage is TRBV3-1 and J usage is TRBJ2-3, with a weak D call TRBD1 (6 bases). V was trimmed by 4 bases and J by 3 bases, leaving 14 bases between them. This CDR3 has 15 amino acids. Germline V gene sequence: CDR1 LGHDT, CDR2 YNNKEL (reference sequence). Written as DNA, the CDR3 is TGTGCCAGCAGCCCCCACCAGGGGTTGACAGATACGCAGTATTTT. This sequence encodes CASSPHQGLTDTQYF.

This clonotype was counted many times. The chain recombines TRBV3-1 with TRBJ1-1; maybe TRBD1 (6 bases). This CDR3 region has 14 residues. V lost 6 bases and J lost 2, with 13 bases in between. Germline-derived CDR1 and CDR2 are LGHDT and YNNKEL (reference sequence). The CDR3 spells CASRPGQRNTEAFF. DNA for the CDR3: TGTGCCAGCAGGCCTGGACAGAGAAACACTGAAGCTTTCTTT. Using reference TRBV3-1 and TRBJ1-1 for the parts outside the CDR3, the full variable domain is DTAVSQTPKYLVTQMGNDKSIKCEQNLGHDTMYWYKQDSKKFLKIMFSYNNKELIINETVPNRFSPKSPDKAHLNLHINSLELGDSAVYFCASRPGQRNTEAFFGQGTRLTVV.

Within the sample, this clonotype is medium-sized (0.01 to 0.1%). This chain links TRBV7-9 with TRBJ2-2; tentatively, D is TRBD2 (5 bases). CDR1 SEHNR and CDR2 FQNEAQ come from the germline V gene (reference sequence). This CDR3 region has 16 residues. The ends were cut back, 5 bases at V and 0 bases at J, with 13 bases in the middle. The chain's CDR3 is CASSPLAGTNTGELFF. The CDR3 region has the DNA TGTGCCAGCAGCCCGTTGGCGGGTACGAACACCGGGGAGCTGTTTTTT.

This clonotype was recorded at least ten times. The gene calls are TRBV20-1 and TRBJ2-5; 10 nucleotides agree with TRBD2. V shed 5 bases, J shed 1 base, and the junction held 10 bases outside the gene matches. CDR1 and CDR2 from the germline V gene are DFQATT and SNEGSKA (reference sequence). The CDR3 consists of 16 residues. The CDR3 coding sequence is TGCAGTGCTCCCCGTGGTAGCGGGGGGACCCAAGAGACCCAGTACTTC. This gives the protein CSAPRGSGGTQETQYF.

As concerns this clonotype: Given a much more abundant clone one base away, this may be a read error. V is TRBV7-9 and J is TRBJ2-3; 13 positions agree with TRBD2. The CDR3 totals 17 residues. Germline loops: CDR1 SEHNR, CDR2 FQNEAQ (reference sequence). The CDR3 DNA sequence: TGTGTCAGCAGCCGCCCCGGACTAGCGGGGGACACAGATACGCAGTATTTT. This translates into CVSSRPGLAGDTDTQYF.

This clonotype was seen ten or more times. The chain combines TRBV5-1 with TRBJ2-1; TRBD1 matches at 7 bases. Germline lookup yields CDR1 SGHRS and CDR2 YFSETQ. The CDR3 runs 12 residues. The V and J ends lost 3 bases and 8 bases, in that order; junction bases with no gene match: 2. The CDR3 sequence: CASSYRGDEQFF. The DNA of the CDR3 is TGCGCCAGCAGCTACAGGGGAGATGAGCAGTTCTTC.

This clonotype was observed at least ten times. The chain combines TRBV27 with TRBJ2-7, with 8 bases identical to TRBD1. Germline V gene lookup returns CDR1 MNHEY and CDR2 SMNVEV (reference sequence). The CDR3 is 12 amino acids. V shed 4 bases, J shed 12 bases, and the junction held 8 bases outside the gene matches. In DNA form, the CDR3 reads TGTGCCAGCAGTTCCCGAGGACAGGGACCGTACTTC. Amino acid sequence: CASSSRGQGPYF.

This clonotype was picked up many times. The chain carries TRBV28 and TRBJ2-1, with D perhaps TRBD1 or TRBD2 (6 bases each). Trimming cost V 6 bases and J 4 bases, with 16 bases left between them. The CDR3 consists of 15 residues. Germline V gene lookup returns CDR1 MDHEN and CDR2 SYDVKM. CDR3 sequence: CASSPLGGCYNEQFF. CDR3 DNA: TGTGCCAGCAGCCCTCTGGGGGGCTGTTACAATGAGCAGTTCTTC. Drawing the rest from reference TRBV28 and TRBJ2-1, the complete variable domain is DVKVTQSSRYLVKRTGEKVFLECVQDMDHENMFWYRQDPGLGLRLIYFSYDVKMKEKGDIPEGYSVSREKKERFSLILESASTNQTSMYLCASSPLGGCYNEQFFGPGTRLTVL.

This clonotype was observed many times. This chain links TRBV5-6 with TRBJ2-7; unclear D gene. The CDR3 is 11 amino acids. Trimming took 4 bases from V and 0 from J, leaving 2 bases between them. Germline lookup yields CDR1 SGHDT and CDR2 YYEEEE. The chain's CDR3 is CASSGSYEQYF. CDR3 nucleotide sequence: TGTGCCAGCAGCGGCTCCTACGAGCAGTACTTC.

By share of the sample, this clonotype is medium-sized. The gene calls are TRBV10-2 and TRBJ2-2; 8 bases fit TRBD1. The CDR3 totals 13 residues. The junction had 2 bases not matched to a gene; V was cut back by 6 bases and J by 5 bases. CDR1 and CDR2 from the germline V gene are WSHSY and SAAADI. The DNA for the CDR3 is TGCGCCAGCAGGGACAGGGAAACCGGGGAGCTGTTTTTT. Translated: CASRDRETGELFF.

This clonotype was counted only a few times. The J gene is TRBJ2-3, the V gene TRBV3-1; tentatively, D is TRBD1 (5 bases). The CDR3 has 13 amino acids. Germline assignment: CDR1 LGHDT and CDR2 YNNKEL (reference sequence). Between the trimmed V and J ends, which lost 5 bases and 6 bases, there was a span of 12 bases. CDR3 coding DNA: TGTGCCAGCAGCGTAGGCCACAGGGATACGCAGTATTTT. Amino acid sequence: CASSVGHRDTQYF.

At least ten counts were recorded for this clonotype. This chain connects TRBV3-1 to TRBJ1-5; a weak D match, TRBD1 (5 bases). From germline, CDR1 is LGHDT and CDR2 YNNKEL (reference sequence). V shed 1 base and J shed 5 bases, with 9 bases lying between them. The CDR3 runs to 14 residues. The CDR3 DNA sequence: TGTGCCAGCAGCCAAGGCGGGGGAGATCAGCCCCAGCATTTT. This translates into CASSQGGGDQPQHF. The variable domain in full, completed from reference TRBV3-1 and TRBJ1-5, reads DTAVSQTPKYLVTQMGNDKSIKCEQNLGHDTMYWYKQDSKKFLKIMFSYNNKELIINETVPNRFSPKSPDKAHLNLHINSLELGDSAVYFCASSQGGGDQPQHFGDGTRLSIL.

The sample holds many counts of this clonotype. This chain uses TRBV12-3 or TRBV12-4 with TRBJ2-7; tentatively, D is TRBD1 (5 bases). This CDR3 spans 13 amino acids. V lost 5 bases to trimming and J lost 2 bases, with 10 bases between them. The CDR3, as DNA: TGTGCCAGCAGTCGGACACCTACCTACGAGCAGTACTTC. Amino acid sequence: CASSRTPTYEQYF.